This entry lists 26 T cell receptor beta chains sequenced from one sample in a study of neurological immune-mediated disorders. TCRdb processed the 5' RACE reads anew with MiXCR; each CDR3 protein has one entry. Found here are 20,000 to 30,000 distinct CDR3 sequences, 6.5% to 8.5% of them singletons; the top ten hold about 4.5%. Source material: PBMCs. Every receptor here comes from a woman aged 40 to 55 in good health.

This clonotype was observed many times. V is TRBV24-1 and J is TRBJ2-7; TRBD2 might be the D (5 bases). Trimming pared 2 bases from V and 3 bases from J, leaving 13 bases between. The CDR3 extends over 15 amino acids. Germline-derived CDR1 and CDR2 are KGHDR and SFDVKD. The CDR3 protein is CATSDSGNPVYEQYF. CDR3 bases: TGTGCCACCAGTGATTCGGGGAACCCCGTCTACGAGCAGTACTTC.

This clonotype is medium-sized by share. The gene calls are TRBV15 and TRBJ2-3; D call uncertain. V was trimmed by 0 bases and J by 2 bases, leaving 12 bases between them. The germline V gene has CDR1 LNHNV and CDR2 YYDKDF (reference sequence). CDR3 length: 16 residues. The CDR3 DNA follows: TGTGCCACCAGCAGAGAAACAGTCTCCCCCACAGATACGCAGTATTTT. Translating gives CATSRETVSPTDTQYF.

At least ten counts were recorded for this clonotype. This chain joins TRBV27 and TRBJ2-2; D is possibly TRBD1 or TRBD2 (5 bases each). This CDR3 contains 15 residues. Germline CDR1 and CDR2: MNHEY and SMNVEV (reference sequence). Trimming took off 2 bases at V and 4 bases at J, with 11 bases between the two ends. The CDR3 here is CASSLPGTSTGELFF. The CDR3 DNA reads TGTGCCAGCAGTTTACCCGGGACCTCCACCGGGGAGCTGTTTTTT.

This chain links TRBV10-3 with TRBJ1-5; D is unresolved. The CDR3 covers 17 residues. CDR1 is ENHRY and CDR2 is SYGVKD in the germline V gene. The V and J ends lost 0 bases and 4 bases respectively, with 16 bases between them. The CDR3 protein is CAISESRLQPNNQPQHF. CDR3 coding DNA: TGTGCCATCAGTGAGTCTAGACTGCAACCTAATAATCAGCCCCAGCATTTT.

This clonotype was recorded many times. V and J are TRBV20-1 and TRBJ1-6; D uncertain. V lost 0 bases and J lost 0, with 12 bases in between. This CDR3 spans 17 amino acids. Per the germline V gene, CDR1 is DFQATT and CDR2 is SNEGSKA (reference sequence). The CDR3 nucleotides are TGCAGTGCTAGAGATCCAACACAGCCCTCCTATAATTCACCCCTCCACTTT. Protein product: CSARDPTQPSYNSPLHF.

Concerning this clonotype: Relative to the germline gene, one junction end is altered; a read error may explain this. CDR3 residues: CASSLMSGAYNEQFF. In DNA form, the CDR3 reads TGTGCTAGCAGCCTTATGTCAGGGGCCTACAATGAGCAGTTCTTC. The V and J genes are TRBV7-2 and TRBJ2-1; possibly TRBD1 for D (6 bases). The CDR3 has 15 amino acids. From germline, CDR1 is SGHTA and CDR2 FQGNSA.

This clonotype was counted ten times or more. The chain carries TRBV9 and TRBJ2-1; 9 nucleotides line up with TRBD1. Per germline, CDR1 SGDLS and CDR2 YYNGEE. V trimming: 0 bases; J trimming: 6 bases; junction bases outside the gene matches: 10. The CDR3 has 17 residues. The CDR3 DNA is TGTGCCAGCAGCGTAGTTCCGGGACAGGGAACCGGCAATGAGCAGTTCTTC. Encoded protein: CASSVVPGQGTGNEQFF.

In its sample, this clonotype was seen many times. V gene TRBV5-1 combines with J gene TRBJ1-4; possibly TRBD1 for D (6 bases). Germline CDR1 and CDR2: SGHRS and YFSETQ. V lost 2 bases and J lost 0, with 11 bases in between. CDR3 size: 16 residues. The CDR3 DNA follows: TGCGCCAGCAGCTTACAAGGACAGACAACTAATGAAAAACTGTTTTTT. As protein: CASSLQGQTTNEKLFF.

This clonotype was counted ten times or more. J is TRBJ2-5 and V is TRBV28; 7 bases are shared with TRBD1. The CDR3 totals 14 residues. The germline CDR1 and CDR2 sequences are MDHEN and SYDVKM. Trimming took 5 bases from V and 4 from J; bases not matched to a gene: 7. This CDR3 is CASSKTGARETQYF. In nucleotides, the CDR3 is TGTGCCAGCAGTAAAACAGGGGCCAGAGAGACCCAGTACTTC.

In its sample, this clonotype was seen many times. The chain recombines TRBV6-1 with TRBJ1-5; no reliable D call. Trimming removed 6 bases at V and 2 bases at J, with 17 bases between. The length of the CDR3 is 16 residues. The germline gives CDR1 MNHNS, CDR2 SASEGT. CDR3 sequence: CASRPPMLGGNQPQHF. CDR3 DNA sequence: TGTGCCAGCAGGCCCCCAATGTTGGGAGGCAATCAGCCCCAGCATTTT.

This clonotype was observed many times. V and J are TRBV5-1 and TRBJ2-7; 11 nucleotides align to TRBD2. CDR3 length: 15 residues. Germline loops: CDR1 SGHRS, CDR2 YFSETQ. V gave up 1 base and J gave up 4 bases; unmatched junction bases: 4. This chain's CDR3 is CASSLTSGGYYEQYF. CDR3 DNA: TGCGCCAGCAGCTTGACTAGCGGGGGTTATTACGAGCAGTACTTC.

This clonotype appeared many times. The chain joins TRBV29-1 to TRBJ2-5; TRBD2 might be the D (6 bases). Germline CDR1 and CDR2: SQVTM and ANQGSEA. The CDR3 has 12 residues. The CDR3 is CSYGRPQETQYF. CDR3 DNA: TGCAGTTATGGGAGGCCCCAAGAGACCCAGTACTTC.

This clonotype has a count of ten or more. The V gene is TRBV28, the J gene TRBJ2-7; 8 bases match TRBD1. The V gene end was trimmed by 7 bases and the J gene end by 4 bases; junction bases not matched to a gene: 9. The germline CDR1 and CDR2 sequences are MDHEN and SYDVKM. This CDR3 comprises 14 residues. In DNA, the CDR3 is TGTGCCAGCACCCTGACAGGGGAAAATTACGAGCAGTACTTC. This codes for CASTLTGENYEQYF.

Many counts were recorded for this clonotype. The V call is TRBV20-1, the J call TRBJ2-1, with 9 nucleotides matching TRBD2. Germline trimming cut 5 bases from V and 8 bases from J; bases unmatched to any gene: 10. The CDR3 length is 14 residues. Germline loops: CDR1 DFQATT, CDR2 SNEGSKA (reference sequence). CDR3 in amino acids: CSALAGALSHEQFF. The CDR3 DNA sequence: TGCAGTGCTTTAGCGGGAGCTTTATCCCATGAGCAGTTCTTC.

The V and J genes are TRBV20-1 and TRBJ2-1, with 9 positions matching TRBD2. This CDR3 region has 14 residues. Trimming took 6 bases from V and 10 from J; bases not matched to a gene: 13. Germline CDR1 is DFQATT and CDR2 is SNEGSKA (reference sequence). For the CDR3, the DNA is TGCAGTGCAGAAGGAGCTAGCGGGAATGAGGAGCAGTTCTTC. This encodes CSAEGASGNEEQFF.

This clonotype appeared many times. J is TRBJ2-3 and V is TRBV7-6; TRBD1 matches at 9 bases. The CDR3 loop spans 15 amino acids. The germline CDR1 and CDR2 sequences are SGHVS and FNYEAQ. Trimming cost V 3 bases and J 2 bases; bases outside gene matches: 3. Here the CDR3 reads CASSLGTGITDTQYF. DNA of the CDR3: TGTGCCAGCAGCTTGGGGACAGGGATCACAGATACGCAGTATTTT.

This clonotype was observed at least ten times. The chain uses TRBV20-1 and TRBJ2-7, with 7 positions matching TRBD2. The CDR3 covers 16 residues. The germline V gene has CDR1 DFQATT and CDR2 SNEGSKA (reference sequence). V shed 3 bases, J shed 6 bases, and the junction held 17 bases outside the gene matches. CDR3 residues: CSASSPAGRAGAEQYF. The CDR3 nucleotides read TGCAGTGCTAGTTCCCCGGCGGGGAGGGCGGGAGCCGAGCAGTACTTC.

This clonotype was detected ten times or more. This chain connects TRBV7-8 to TRBJ2-5; 12 nucleotides line up with TRBD2. This CDR3 is 17 amino acids long. J gave up 7 bases and V 0 bases, and 9 bases lay outside the gene matches. Looked up from germline, CDR1 is SGHVS and CDR2 is FQNEAQ. CDR3 in DNA: TGTGCCAGCAGCTTAGCACTAGCGGGAGGCCCGGCGGGGACCCAGTACTTC. Its protein product is CASSLALAGGPAGTQYF.

The sample holds many counts of this clonotype. J is TRBJ2-7 and V is TRBV2, with D possibly matching TRBD2 (6 bases). This CDR3 region has 13 residues. Trimming removed 4 bases at V and 5 bases at J, with 12 bases between. Per the germline V gene, CDR1 is SNHLY and CDR2 is FYNNEI. The CDR3 nucleotides are TGTGCCAGCAGTGGCCAGGGAGGCGACGAGCAGTACTTC. This encodes CASSGQGGDEQYF.

By proportion, this clonotype is medium-sized. The genes are TRBV20-1 and TRBJ2-7, with TRBD2 identical over 13 bases. The CDR3 spans 14 residues. CDR1 is DFQATT, CDR2 SNEGSKA, per germline (reference sequence). The ends lost 4 bases at V and 5 bases at J; junction bases unmatched: 5. The DNA for the CDR3 is TGCAGTGCTACCGGGACTAGCGGGACAAACGAGCAGTACTTC. This gives the protein CSATGTSGTNEQYF.

This clonotype was seen at least ten times. For the CDR3, the DNA is TGCAGTGCTATAACAATCGGGACAAGCTCCTACGAGCAGTACTTC. Translated: CSAITIGTSSYEQYF. The gene calls are TRBV20-1 and TRBJ2-7; possible D gene TRBD1, 6 bases. Germline values: CDR1 DFQATT, CDR2 SNEGSKA (reference sequence). V lost 4 bases, J lost 0 bases, and 16 bases lay in between. This CDR3 spans 15 amino acids.

This clonotype was seen ten or more times. The J gene is TRBJ2-2, the V gene TRBV24-1, with D tentatively TRBD1 (5 bases). The V end was cut by 9 bases, the J end by 1 base, with 11 bases between. From germline, CDR1 is KGHDR and CDR2 SFDVKD. The CDR3 is 14 residues long. The CDR3 DNA is TGTGCCACCGGCCCCGGACAGAACACCGGGGAGCTGTTTTTT. It codes for CATGPGQNTGELFF.

This clonotype has ten or more counts. This rearrangement joins TRBV4-1 to TRBJ1-2; D is unclear. This CDR3 spans 13 amino acids. The germline CDR1 and CDR2 sequences are MGHRA and YSYEKL. Trimming removed 1 base from V and 5 bases from J, with 8 bases in between. CDR3 residues: CASSQVADYGYTF. For the CDR3, the DNA is TGCGCCAGCAGCCAAGTCGCAGATTATGGCTACACCTTC.

This clonotype was detected many times. The chain uses TRBV29-1 and TRBJ2-5; D is possibly TRBD2 (5 bases). Trimming left V 3 bases short and J 4 bases short, with 12 bases between. The CDR3 is 13 amino acids. Germline assignment: CDR1 SQVTM and CDR2 ANQGSEA. This chain's CDR3 is CSVDSGVGETQYF. The CDR3, as DNA: TGCAGCGTTGATTCCGGGGTAGGAGAGACCCAGTACTTC. Full variable domain (missing parts from reference TRBV29-1 and TRBJ2-5): SAVISQKPSRDICQRGTSLTIQCQVDSQVTMMFWYRQQPGQSLTLIATANQGSEATYESGFVIDKFPISRPNLTFSTLTVSNMSPEDSSIYLCSVDSGVGETQYFGPGTRLLVL.

This clonotype was seen at least ten times. This chain connects TRBV7-2 to TRBJ2-7; 10 bases align to TRBD2. CDR3 length: 15 residues. Germline V gene sequence: CDR1 SGHTA, CDR2 FQGNSA. J gave up 3 bases and V 5 bases, and 7 bases lay outside the gene matches. In DNA form, the CDR3 reads TGTGCCAGCAGCCAACGTAGCGGGAGGATCTACGAGCAGTACTTC. Protein product: CASSQRSGRIYEQYF.

This clonotype was detected many times. V and J are TRBV5-6 and TRBJ2-7; tentatively, D is TRBD1 or TRBD2 (5 bases each). Trimming took 8 bases from V and 0 from J, leaving 24 bases between them. In germline, CDR1 is SGHDT, CDR2 YYEEEE. CDR3 length: 17 amino acids. DNA of the CDR3: TGTGCCAGTCATCCCCTCTCGAGAGGGGCCATCTCCTACGAGCAGTACTTC. Translated: CASHPLSRGAISYEQYF. Full variable domain (remainder filled in from reference TRBV5-6 and TRBJ2-7): DAGVTQSPTHLIKTRGQQVTLRCSPKSGHDTVSWYQQALGQGPQFIFQYYEEEERQRGNFPDRFSGHQFPNYSSELNVNALLLGDSALYLCASHPLSRGAISYEQYFGPGTRLTVT.